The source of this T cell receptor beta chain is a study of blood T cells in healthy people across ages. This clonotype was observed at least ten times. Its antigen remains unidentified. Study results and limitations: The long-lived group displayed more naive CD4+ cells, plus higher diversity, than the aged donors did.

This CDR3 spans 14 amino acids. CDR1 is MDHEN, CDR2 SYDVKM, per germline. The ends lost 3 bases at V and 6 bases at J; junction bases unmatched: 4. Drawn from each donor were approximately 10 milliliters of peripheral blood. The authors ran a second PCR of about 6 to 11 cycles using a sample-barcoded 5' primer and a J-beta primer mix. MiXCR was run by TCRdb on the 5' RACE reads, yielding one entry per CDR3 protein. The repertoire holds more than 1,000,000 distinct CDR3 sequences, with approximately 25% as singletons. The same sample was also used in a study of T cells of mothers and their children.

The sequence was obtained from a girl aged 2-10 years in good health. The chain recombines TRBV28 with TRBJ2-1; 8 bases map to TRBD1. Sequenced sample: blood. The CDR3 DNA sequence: TGTGCCAGCAGTTTGTCCGGGACAGGCAATGAGCAGTTCTTC. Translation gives CASSLSGTGNEQFF.